These T cell receptor beta chains were read from a single sample in a study of shared clonotypes between healthy human individuals. Produced via immunoSEQ multiplex PCR; TCRdb's table is partial and in-frame only. The sample contains a few million clones, approximately 94% of which appear only once. Sequences were obtained from naive CD4+ T cells sorted from blood. These receptors all come from a man aged 18 to 35 in good health. Both conserved end residues are part of each CDR3. Each record gives: V gene, clone size, D gene, J gene, CDR3 DNA, CDR3 protein. D genes are given only for firm matches. Some rows mark clone size as missing; the rest say once, few, many or name a class of expanded clone.

V: TRBV4-1
size: .
D: TRBD2
J: TRBJ2-3
DNA: TGCGCCAGCAGCCACCTCGGGGGGGCCACAGATACGCAGTATTTT
CDR3: CASSHLGGATDTQYF

V: TRBV7-8
size: .
D: TRBD1
J: TRBJ1-5
DNA: TGTGCCAGCAGCCGGAGACCCCGGGACAGCGAAAGCAATCAGCCCCAGCATTTT
CDR3: CASSRRPRDSESNQPQHF

V: TRBV30
size: .
D: .
J: TRBJ1-4
DNA: TGTGCCTGGAGAAAGGCCTCTAATGAAAAACTGTTTTTT
CDR3: CAWRKASNEKLFF

V: TRBV9
size: .
D: .
J: TRBJ1-6
DNA: TGTGCCAGCAGCGTAGAAGACGGGGCCAGGCCCCTCCACTTT
CDR3: CASSVEDGARPLHF

V: TRBV6-5
size: .
D: .
J: TRBJ2-7
DNA: TGTGCCAGCAGGGGGACTTCGCACGACGAGCAGTACTTC
CDR3: CASRGTSHDEQYF

V: TRBV6-1
size: .
D: TRBD1
J: TRBJ2-2
DNA: TGTGCCAGCAGACCAGACAGGGTTATCTCCGGGGAGCTGTTTTTT
CDR3: CASRPDRVISGELFF

V: TRBV2
size: .
D: .
J: TRBJ1-1
DNA: TGTGCCAGCTACCGGGACGGATGGTCCAACACTGAAGCTTTCTTT
CDR3: CASYRDGWSNTEAFF

V: TRBV6-6
size: .
D: .
J: TRBJ2-3
DNA: TGTGCCAGCAGGGGCCCAGATACGCAGTATTTT
CDR3: CASRGPDTQYF

V: TRBV5-4
size: .
D: .
J: TRBJ1-5
DNA: TGTGCCAGCAGCTTGGAAGCGGGGCCCCAGCATTTT
CDR3: CASSLEAGPQHF

V: TRBV29-1
size: .
D: .
J: TRBJ1-1
DNA: TGCAGCGTTGTCGGGGGGCAGGTCACTGAAGCTTTCTTT
CDR3: CSVVGGQVTEAFF

V: TRBV5-5
size: .
D: .
J: TRBJ1-1
DNA: TGTGCCAGCAGCTCCCGGACGAGGAACACTGAAGCTTTCTTT
CDR3: CASSSRTRNTEAFF

V: TRBV6-1
size: .
D: TRBD1
J: TRBJ1-5
DNA: TGTGCCAGCGCCCAGGGGGGAGGCTATCAGCCCCAGCATTTT
CDR3: CASAQGGGYQPQHF

V: TRBV9
size: .
D: .
J: TRBJ2-2
DNA: TGTGCCAGCAGCGTAGCTGACAGGCGGAACACCGGGGAGCTGTTTTTT
CDR3: CASSVADRRNTGELFF

V: TRBV27
size: once
D: .
J: TRBJ2-7
DNA: TGTGCCAGACATAGACAGAGGTTAAACGAGCAGTACTTC
CDR3: CARHRQRLNEQYF

V: TRBV6-6
size: .
D: .
J: TRBJ2-7
DNA: TGTGCCAGCAGTTACTCGAAACCGGAAAGGGGCTACGAGCAGTACTTC
CDR3: CASSYSKPERGYEQYF

V: TRBV30
size: .
D: .
J: TRBJ2-2
DNA: TGTGCCTGGAGGGGGCAGAACACCGGGGAGCTGTTTTTT
CDR3: CAWRGQNTGELFF

V: TRBV28
size: .
D: .
J: TRBJ1-1
DNA: TGTGCCAGCAGCCCCGGGACACTCTTGAACACTGAAGCTTTCTTT
CDR3: CASSPGTLLNTEAFF

V: TRBV2
size: .
D: TRBD1
J: TRBJ2-7
DNA: TGTGCCAGTGCCGGGACAGGCCGACACGAGCAGTACTTC
CDR3: CASAGTGRHEQYF

V: TRBV6-1
size: .
D: TRBD1
J: TRBJ2-7
DNA: TGTGCCAGCAGTGATCTTGGGGGAGGACAGGGGACCTACGAGCAGTACTTC
CDR3: CASSDLGGGQGTYEQYF

V: TRBV2
size: .
D: TRBD2
J: TRBJ2-7
DNA: TGTGCCAGCAGTTTAGCGGGAGTCATCTACGAGCAGTACTTC
CDR3: CASSLAGVIYEQYF

V: TRBV27
size: .
D: .
J: TRBJ1-2
DNA: TGTGCCAGCAGTTTATATGGGGGGGCCACCCCTAACTATGGCTACACCTTC
CDR3: CASSLYGGATPNYGYTF

V: TRBV30
size: .
D: .
J: TRBJ2-1
DNA: TGTGCCTGGAGTGTACTAGCAGTCAGTAATCGCAATGAGCAGTTCTTC
CDR3: CAWSVLAVSNRNEQFF

V: TRBV6-1
size: .
D: TRBD2
J: TRBJ2-3
DNA: TGTGCCAGCAGTGAAGCGCTTCCAGCGGGAGGAACAGATACGCAGTATTTT
CDR3: CASSEALPAGGTDTQYF

V: TRBV30
size: once
D: TRBD2
J: TRBJ2-3
DNA: TGTGCCTGGAGTGTACTGAGCGGGGGTGGCACAGATACGCAGTATTTT
CDR3: CAWSVLSGGGTDTQYF

V: TRBV19
size: .
D: .
J: TRBJ1-1
DNA: TGTGCCAGTTCATACGGGGGGAACACTGAAGCTTTCTTT
CDR3: CASSYGGNTEAFF

V: TRBV6-1
size: .
D: .
J: TRBJ1-5
DNA: TGTGCCAGCAGTGAAGGGTATCATAGCAATCAGCCCCAGCATTTT
CDR3: CASSEGYHSNQPQHF

V: TRBV25-1
size: .
D: TRBD1
J: TRBJ2-7
DNA: TGTGCCAGCAGTGAACGGGACAGACCTTACTACGAGCAGTACTTC
CDR3: CASSERDRPYYEQYF

V: TRBV25-1
size: .
D: TRBD2
J: TRBJ2-5
DNA: TGTGCCAGCAGCCCCCTAGCGGGAGGTAAAGAGACCCAGTACTTC
CDR3: CASSPLAGGKETQYF

V: TRBV6-5
size: .
D: .
J: TRBJ2-7
DNA: TGTGCCAGCAGTTACATGAGTGATCCTTCCTACGAGCAGTACTTC
CDR3: CASSYMSDPSYEQYF

V: TRBV6-5
size: .
D: .
J: TRBJ1-1
DNA: TGTGCCAGCAGAGAGGGGGAGGTCATGAACACTGAAGCTTTCTTT
CDR3: CASREGEVMNTEAFF

V: TRBV9
size: .
D: .
J: TRBJ2-1
DNA: TGTGCCAGCAGCGAGAGGCACGTCCCGGGAAATAATGAGCAGTTCTTC
CDR3: CASSERHVPGNNEQFF

V: TRBV10-2
size: .
D: .
J: TRBJ1-5
DNA: TGCGCCAGCAGTGCCATCGGGACTAGCAATCAGCCCCAGCATTTT
CDR3: CASSAIGTSNQPQHF

V: TRBV6-1
size: .
D: .
J: TRBJ2-1
DNA: TGTGCCAGCAGCCCCGGGAATGAGCAGTTCTTC
CDR3: CASSPGNEQFF

V: TRBV7-2
size: .
D: TRBD1
J: TRBJ1-2
DNA: TGTGCCAGCAGCTCCCCCAACAGGGGCGCCTATGGCTACACCTTC
CDR3: CASSSPNRGAYGYTF

V: TRBV4-1
size: .
D: TRBD2
J: TRBJ2-1
DNA: TGCGCCAGCAGCCAAGGACTAGCGGGAGGGCCCCACAATGAGCAGTTCTTC
CDR3: CASSQGLAGGPHNEQFF

V: TRBV6-1
size: once
D: TRBD1
J: TRBJ2-2
DNA: TGTGCCAGCAAGCTCCGGGACAGGGAGGGCGGGGAGCTGTTTTTT
CDR3: CASKLRDREGGELFF

V: TRBV30
size: .
D: .
J: TRBJ1-1
DNA: TGTGCCTGGAGTGTTGGACGCGGGCCTGAAGCTTTCTTT
CDR3: CAWSVGRGPEAFF

V: TRBV5-1
size: .
D: TRBD1
J: TRBJ2-7
DNA: TGCGCCAGCAGCCCGACAGGGCGAGAGCAGTACTTC
CDR3: CASSPTGREQYF

V: TRBV19
size: .
D: .
J: TRBJ1-6
DNA: TGTGCCAGTAGACCAGGGGCTTATAATTCACCCCTCCACTTT
CDR3: CASRPGAYNSPLHF

V: TRBV29-1
size: .
D: .
J: TRBJ2-5
DNA: TGCAGCGTTGTGTTGAGGTACCAAGAGACCCAGTACTTC
CDR3: CSVVLRYQETQYF

V: TRBV4-1
size: once
D: TRBD2
J: TRBJ2-5
DNA: TGCGCCAGCAGCCAAGATGAGACTAGCGGGAGAAGAGAGACCCAGTACTTC
CDR3: CASSQDETSGRRETQYF

V: TRBV6-1
size: .
D: .
J: TRBJ1-6
DNA: TGTGCCAGCAGTGACTGGAATTCACCCCTCCACTTT
CDR3: CASSDWNSPLHF

V: TRBV10-3
size: .
D: TRBD2
J: TRBJ2-1
DNA: TGTGCCGCCGCGCAGCCCTCCAGCGGGGGCCGACCTTCCTACAATGAGCAGTTCTTC
CDR3: CAAAQPSSGGRPSYNEQFF

V: TRBV9
size: .
D: .
J: TRBJ2-2
DNA: TGTGCCAGCCGGCAGGGAAACACCGGGGAGCTGTTTTTT
CDR3: CASRQGNTGELFF

V: TRBV7-8
size: .
D: TRBD1
J: TRBJ2-7
DNA: TGTGCCAGCAGCTTAGGGGGGACAGGGCCTAAGGACGAGCAGTACTTC
CDR3: CASSLGGTGPKDEQYF

V: TRBV5-1
size: .
D: .
J: TRBJ1-1
DNA: TGCGCCAGCAGCTTGGCTATGTGGGGAGCTGAAGCTTTCTTT
CDR3: CASSLAMWGAEAFF

V: TRBV5-1
size: .
D: .
J: TRBJ2-7
DNA: TGCGCCAGCAGCCCTACGGGCGGATCCCCCTACGAGCAGTACTTC
CDR3: CASSPTGGSPYEQYF

V: TRBV6-5
size: .
D: .
J: TRBJ1-1
DNA: TGTGCCAGCAGTTATGTTCAGACTAACACTGAAGCTTTCTTT
CDR3: CASSYVQTNTEAFF

V: TRBV6-6
size: .
D: .
J: TRBJ2-2
DNA: TGTGCCAGCAGTTTACTCGGGAACACCGGGGAGCTGTTTTTT
CDR3: CASSLLGNTGELFF

V: TRBV13
size: once
D: TRBD1
J: TRBJ1-1
DNA: TGTGCCAGCAGCGCCGAGGGGGCAAAGGGCACTGAAGCTTTCTTT
CDR3: CASSAEGAKGTEAFF

V: TRBV6-5
size: .
D: .
J: TRBJ1-3
DNA: TGTGCCAGCAGTTACTCGTCCAGTGACTCTGGAAACACCATATATTTT
CDR3: CASSYSSSDSGNTIYF

V: TRBV7-3
size: .
D: .
J: TRBJ2-1
DNA: TGTGCCAGCAGCTTAAGCGGCTCCTTAGGTTACAATGAGCAGTTCTTC
CDR3: CASSLSGSLGYNEQFF

V: TRBV7-9
size: .
D: TRBD2
J: TRBJ2-3
DNA: TGTGCCAGCAGCGATAGCCCGGGACTAGCATCTCAGAGTTTAGATACGCAGTATTTT
CDR3: CASSDSPGLASQSLDTQYF

V: TRBV10-3
size: .
D: .
J: TRBJ2-3
DNA: TGTGCCATCAGTGAGTCAGAGGGGGCAGATACGCAGTATTTT
CDR3: CAISESEGADTQYF